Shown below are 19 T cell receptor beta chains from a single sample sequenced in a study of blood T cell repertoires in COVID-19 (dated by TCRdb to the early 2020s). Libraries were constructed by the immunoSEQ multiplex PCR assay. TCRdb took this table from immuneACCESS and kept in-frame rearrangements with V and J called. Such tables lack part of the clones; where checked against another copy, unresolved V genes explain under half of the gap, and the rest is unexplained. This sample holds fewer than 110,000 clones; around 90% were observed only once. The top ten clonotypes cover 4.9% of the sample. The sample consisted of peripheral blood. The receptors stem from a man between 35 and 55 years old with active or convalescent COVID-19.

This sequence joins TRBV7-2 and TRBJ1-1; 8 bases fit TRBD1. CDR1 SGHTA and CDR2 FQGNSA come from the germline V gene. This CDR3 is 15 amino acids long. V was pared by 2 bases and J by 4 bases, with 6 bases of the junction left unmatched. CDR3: CASSLTTGEITEAFF. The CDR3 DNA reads TGTGCCAGCAGCTTAACGACAGGGGAGATCACTGAAGCTTTCTTT.

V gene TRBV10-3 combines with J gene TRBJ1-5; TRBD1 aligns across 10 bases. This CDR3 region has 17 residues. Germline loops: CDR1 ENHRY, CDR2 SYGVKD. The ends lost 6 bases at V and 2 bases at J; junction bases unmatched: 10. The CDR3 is CAISRDRGNEGNQPQHF. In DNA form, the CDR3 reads TGTGCCATCAGCCGGGACAGGGGCAATGAAGGCAATCAGCCCCAGCATTTT.

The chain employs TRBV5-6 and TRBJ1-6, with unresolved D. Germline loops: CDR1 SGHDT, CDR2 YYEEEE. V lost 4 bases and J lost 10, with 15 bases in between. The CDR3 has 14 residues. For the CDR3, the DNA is TGTGCCAGCAGCCTGACGGGTCTCCTGTCACCCCTCCACTTT. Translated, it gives CASSLTGLLSPLHF. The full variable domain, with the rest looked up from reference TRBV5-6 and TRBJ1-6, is DAGVTQSPTHLIKTRGQQVTLRCSPKSGHDTVSWYQQALGQGPQFIFQYYEEEERQRGNFPDRFSGHQFPNYSSELNVNALLLGDSALYLCASSLTGLLSPLHFGNGTRLTVT.

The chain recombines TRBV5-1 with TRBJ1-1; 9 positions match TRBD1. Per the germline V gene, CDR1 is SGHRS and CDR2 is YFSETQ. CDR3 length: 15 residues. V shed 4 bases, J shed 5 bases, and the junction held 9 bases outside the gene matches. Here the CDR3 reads CASSQGQGWGTEAFF. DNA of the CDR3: TGCGCCAGCAGCCAGGGACAGGGCTGGGGGACTGAAGCTTTCTTT.

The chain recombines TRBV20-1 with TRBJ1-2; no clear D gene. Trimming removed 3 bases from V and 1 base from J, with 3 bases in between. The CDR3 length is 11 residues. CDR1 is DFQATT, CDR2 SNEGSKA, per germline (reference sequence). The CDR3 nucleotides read TGCAGTGCTAGCGGTAACTATGGCTACACCTTC. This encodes CSASGNYGYTF.

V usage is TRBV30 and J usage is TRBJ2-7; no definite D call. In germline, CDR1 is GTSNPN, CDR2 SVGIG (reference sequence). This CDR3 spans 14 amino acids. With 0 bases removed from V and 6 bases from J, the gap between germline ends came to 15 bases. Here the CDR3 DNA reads TGTGCCTGGAGTGTAGGCAGGCCTCTTTCCGAGCAGTACTTC. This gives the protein CAWSVGRPLSEQYF.

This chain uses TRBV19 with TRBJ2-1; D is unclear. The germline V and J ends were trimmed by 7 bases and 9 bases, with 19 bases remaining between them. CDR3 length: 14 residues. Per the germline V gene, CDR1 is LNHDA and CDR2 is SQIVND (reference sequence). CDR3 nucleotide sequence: TGTGCCAGTACTTCTCCTCTCCGCGAAGTTGAGCAGTTCTTC. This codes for CASTSPLREVEQFF. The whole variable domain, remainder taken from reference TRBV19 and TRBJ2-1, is DGGITQSPKYLFRKEGQNVTLSCEQNLNHDAMYWYRQDPGQGLRLIYYSQIVNDFQKGDIAEGYSVSREKKESFPLTVTSAQKNPTAFYLCASTSPLREVEQFFGPGTRLTVL.

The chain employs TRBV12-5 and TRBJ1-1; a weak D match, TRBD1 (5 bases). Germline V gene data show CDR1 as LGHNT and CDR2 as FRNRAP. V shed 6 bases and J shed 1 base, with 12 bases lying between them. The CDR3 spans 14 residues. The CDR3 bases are TGTGCTAGTGGGACGGGACTGCAGAACACTGAAGCTTTCTTT. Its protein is CASGTGLQNTEAFF.

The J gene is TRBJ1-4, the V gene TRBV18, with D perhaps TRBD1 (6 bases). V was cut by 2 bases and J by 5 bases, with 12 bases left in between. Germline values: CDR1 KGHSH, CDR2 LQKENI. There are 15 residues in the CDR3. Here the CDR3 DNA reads TGTGCCAGCTCACCAAGGCGACAGGACAATGAAAAACTGTTTTTT. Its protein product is CASSPRRQDNEKLFF.

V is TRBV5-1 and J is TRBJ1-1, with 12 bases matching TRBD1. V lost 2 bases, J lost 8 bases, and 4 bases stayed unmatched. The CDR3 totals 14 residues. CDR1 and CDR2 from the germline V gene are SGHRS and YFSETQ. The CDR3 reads CASSFGTGGFEAFF. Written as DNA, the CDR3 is TGCGCCAGCAGCTTCGGGACAGGGGGCTTCGAAGCTTTCTTT.

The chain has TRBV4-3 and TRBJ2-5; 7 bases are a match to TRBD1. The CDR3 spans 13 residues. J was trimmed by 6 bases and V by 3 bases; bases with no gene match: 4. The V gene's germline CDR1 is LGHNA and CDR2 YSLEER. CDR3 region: CASSQVTGQTQYF. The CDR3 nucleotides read TGCGCCAGCAGCCAGGTGACAGGGCAGACCCAGTACTTC.

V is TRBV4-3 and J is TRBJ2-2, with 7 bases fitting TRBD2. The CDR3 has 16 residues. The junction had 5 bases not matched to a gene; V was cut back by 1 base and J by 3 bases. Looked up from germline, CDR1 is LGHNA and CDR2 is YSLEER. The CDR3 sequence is CASSQGLAVDTGELFF. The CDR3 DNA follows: TGCGCCAGCAGCCAAGGCCTAGCGGTCGACACCGGGGAGCTGTTTTTT.

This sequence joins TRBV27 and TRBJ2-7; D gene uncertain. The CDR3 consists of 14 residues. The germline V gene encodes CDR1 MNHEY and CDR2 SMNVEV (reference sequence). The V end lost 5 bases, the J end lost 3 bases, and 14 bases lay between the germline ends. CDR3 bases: TGTGCCAGCAGTCCCCAGCATCTAGACTACGAGCAGTACTTC. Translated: CASSPQHLDYEQYF.

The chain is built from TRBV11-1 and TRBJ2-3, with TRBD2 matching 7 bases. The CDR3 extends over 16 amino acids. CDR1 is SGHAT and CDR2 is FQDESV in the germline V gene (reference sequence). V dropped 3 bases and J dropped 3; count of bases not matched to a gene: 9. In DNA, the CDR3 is TGTGCCAGCAGCTTGGGCGGGACTACCCTGACAGATACGCAGTATTTT. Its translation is CASSLGGTTLTDTQYF.

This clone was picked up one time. CDR3 residues: CASMRLAASYEQYF. In DNA, the CDR3 is TGTGCCAGCATGCGACTAGCGGCCTCCTACGAGCAGTACTTC. The J gene is TRBJ2-7, the V gene TRBV7-8; 9 bases agree with TRBD2. V lost 7 bases and J lost 0; bases outside the gene matches: 4. Germline lookup yields CDR1 SGHVS and CDR2 FQNEAQ. The CDR3 runs 14 residues. The variable domain in full, completed from reference TRBV7-8 and TRBJ2-7, reads GAGVSQSPRYKVAKRGQDVALRCDPISGHVSLFWYQQALGQGPEFLTYFQNEAQLDKSGLPSDRFFAERPEGSVSTLKIQRTQQEDSAVYLCASMRLAASYEQYFGPGTRLTVT.

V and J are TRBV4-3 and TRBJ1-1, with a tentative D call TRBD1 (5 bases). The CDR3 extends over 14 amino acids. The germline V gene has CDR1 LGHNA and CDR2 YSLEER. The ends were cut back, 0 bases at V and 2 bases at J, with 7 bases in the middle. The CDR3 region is CASSQDRDNTEAFF. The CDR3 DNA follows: TGCGCCAGCAGCCAAGACAGGGATAACACTGAAGCTTTCTTT.

Here the CDR3 reads CASSSVGVEAFF. CDR3 DNA sequence: TGTGCCAGCAGTTCCGTAGGGGTTGAAGCTTTCTTT. The chain links TRBV27 to TRBJ1-1; maybe TRBD1 (5 bases). Trimming left V 4 bases short and J 7 bases short, with 10 bases between. CDR1 is MNHEY, CDR2 SMNVEV, per germline (reference sequence). The CDR3 sequence is 12 residues long.

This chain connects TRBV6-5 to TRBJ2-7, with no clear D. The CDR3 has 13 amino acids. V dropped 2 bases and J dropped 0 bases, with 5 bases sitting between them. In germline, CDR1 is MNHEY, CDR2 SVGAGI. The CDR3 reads CASSYGPSYEQYF. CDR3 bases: TGTGCCAGCAGTTACGGGCCCTCCTACGAGCAGTACTTC.

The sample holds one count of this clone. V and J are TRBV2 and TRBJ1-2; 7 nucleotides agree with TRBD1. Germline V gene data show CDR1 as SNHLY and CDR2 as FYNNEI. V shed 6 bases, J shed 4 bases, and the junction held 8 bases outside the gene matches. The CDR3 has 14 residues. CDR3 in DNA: TGTGCCAGCAGCGGACAGGCGACCATCTATGGCTACACCTTC. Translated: CASSGQATIYGYTF.